This paragraph reports one TCR beta chain. The antigen is unknown. The data belong to a study of cytomegalovirus exposure and HLA in healthy donors. General study points: Accounts indicate the classifier identified cytomegalovirus status with strong specificity and sensitivity.

The ends lost 6 bases at V and 0 bases at J; junction bases unmatched: 5. This CDR3 is built from 15 residues. In germline, CDR1 is MNHEY, CDR2 SVGAGI. PCR involved 60 Vbeta and 13 Jbeta primers. Only in-frame clones appear in the TCRdb table, and some are missing; sequencing was by immunoSEQ multiplex PCR. The listing records some 43,000 clones. The receptor was derived from a woman in her 30s in good health and CMV-seronegative. Specimen: PBMCs. The chain combines TRBV6-5 with TRBJ1-5; TRBD1 aligns across 7 bases. DNA for the CDR3: TGTGCCAGCAGAGTATACAGGGGTAGCAATCAGCCCCAGCATTTT. This encodes CASRVYRGSNQPQHF.